A selection of T cell receptor beta chains follows, all from one sample in a study of blood T cell repertoires in COVID-19. The method was immunoSEQ multiplex PCR; TCRdb's version includes in-frame clones alone and lacks a portion of them. The data contain almost 400,000 clones, roughly 88% of them singletons. The sequenced sample was PBMCs or T cells enriched from blood (not recorded which). These receptor sequences come from a woman aged 25 to 39 with acute COVID-19. Both conserved end residues are part of each CDR3. A D gene is named only where the DNA matches it firmly. Expanded clones get a size class; other rows say once, few or many, or leave the size out.

>.|TRBV9|TRBJ1-3|.
TGTGCCAGCAGCGTAGAAGGGAACAGGATCTCTGGAAACACCATATATTTT
CASSVEGNRISGNTIYF
>.|TRBV7-9|TRBJ2-1|TRBD1
TGTGCCAGCAGCCCGAGAGGGGACAGGGGGTACAATGAGCAGTTCTTC
CASSPRGDRGYNEQFF
>few|TRBV10-3|TRBJ1-4|TRBD1
TGTGCCACCGGGACAGTCTCTAATGAAAAACTGTTTTTT
CATGTVSNEKLFF
>.|TRBV3-1/TRBV3-2|TRBJ2-3|.
TGTGCCAGCAGCCAGGGGGCGACTAGCACAGATACGCAGTATTTT
CASSQGATSTDTQYF
>.|TRBV4-3|TRBJ1-2|.
TGCGCCAGCAGCCCATTTGTGTCAGAATATGGCTACACCTTC
CASSPFVSEYGYTF
>once|TRBV19|TRBJ2-3|TRBD2
TGTGCCAGTAGTTGGCTAGCGGGGATGACAGATACGCAGTATTTT
CASSWLAGMTDTQYF
>.|TRBV18|TRBJ2-7|TRBD2
TGTGCCAGCTCACCGGGCGGGGGCTACGAGCAGTACTTC
CASSPGGGYEQYF
>few|TRBV7-8|TRBJ1-2|TRBD1
TGTGCCAGCAGCCCCACTAGGGGGACAGGGGAGGGCTACACCTTC
CASSPTRGTGEGYTF
>.|TRBV7-9|TRBJ1-2|TRBD1
TGTGCCAGCAGCTTAGCAGGGGGCGCAGGCTACACCTTC
CASSLAGGAGYTF
>.|TRBV6-5|TRBJ1-1|.
TGTGCCAGCAGTCCCACAGGGAACGCTGAAGCTTTCTTT
CASSPTGNAEAFF
>.|TRBV6-6|TRBJ1-4|TRBD1
TGTGCCAGCAGCCCTAGGACAGGGGGAAGGGAAAAACTGTTTTTT
CASSPRTGGREKLFF
>.|TRBV4-3|TRBJ2-1|TRBD2
TGCGCCAGCAGCCAAGATGGGAGCGGGGGCTACAATGAGCAGTTCTTC
CASSQDGSGGYNEQFF
>.|TRBV5-1|TRBJ2-2|.
TGCGCCAGCACAGCCGCAGGGGGGACCGGGGAGCTGTTTTTT
CASTAAGGTGELFF
>once|TRBV24-1|TRBJ1-3|.
TGTGCCACCAGTGGAGGAAAAGGCACCATATATTTT
CATSGGKGTIYF
>few|TRBV5-1|TRBJ1-1|TRBD1
TGCGCCAGCAGCCTGATGACGACAGGGAGTCTGGCTTTCTTT
CASSLMTTGSLAFF
>.|TRBV6-2/TRBV6-3|TRBJ1-5|.
TGTGCCAGCAGTTACCACTATAGCAATCAGCCCCAGCATTTT
CASSYHYSNQPQHF
>once|TRBV9|TRBJ2-3|.
TGTGCCAGCAGCGATATAGGACAGCTCTTCAGAGGGGCAGATACGCAGTATTTT
CASSDIGQLFRGADTQYF
>.|TRBV5-5|TRBJ1-5|.
TGTGCCAGCAGCTTGGGTGGGGGAGGATATCAGCCCCAGCATTTT
CASSLGGGGYQPQHF
>.|TRBV12-3/TRBV12-4|TRBJ2-1|.
TGTGCCAGCAGTTTGGCTCGGGGTGAGCAGTTCTTC
CASSLARGEQFF
>.|TRBV6-8|TRBJ2-7|TRBD2
TGTGCCAGCAGTTACCCCGCTAGCGGCCGCTCCTACGAGCAGTACTTC
CASSYPASGRSYEQYF
>.|TRBV6-1|TRBJ2-7|TRBD1
TGTGCCAGCAGTGAAAATTGGGGGACAGGGAAGCACGAGCAGTACTTC
CASSENWGTGKHEQYF
>once|TRBV15|TRBJ1-4|TRBD1
TGTGCCACCAGCAGAGAGGGACAGAGTAATGAAAAACTGTTTTTT
CATSREGQSNEKLFF
>.|TRBV18|TRBJ1-1|.
TGTGCCAGCTCAGAGGGGGTCCGAGGCACTGAAGCTTTCTTT
CASSEGVRGTEAFF
>.|TRBV7-9|TRBJ1-3|.
TGTGCCAGCAGCTTGGCGGGTACCTCTGGAAACACCATATATTTT
CASSLAGTSGNTIYF
>.|TRBV7-9|TRBJ1-5|TRBD1
TGTGCCAGCAGCTCAGAGGACAGGGAAGATCAGCCCCAGCATTTT
CASSSEDREDQPQHF
>.|TRBV6-1|TRBJ1-5|.
TGTGCCAGCAGTGAATACGTTGCAGATTATAGCAATCAGCCCCAGCATTTT
CASSEYVADYSNQPQHF
>.|TRBV3-1/TRBV3-2|TRBJ2-2|.
TGTGCCAGCAGCGAGGCAAGGCCCACGAACACCGGGGAGCTGTTTTTT
CASSEARPTNTGELFF
>.|TRBV25-1|TRBJ1-1|TRBD1
TGTGCCAGCAGTGACGCACGACAGGGAGACACTGAAGCTTTCTTT
CASSDARQGDTEAFF
>.|TRBV7-6|TRBJ2-1|.
TGTGCCAGCAGCCCGGGACTCAATGAGCAGTTCTTC
CASSPGLNEQFF
>.|TRBV11-2|TRBJ1-1|TRBD1
TGTGCCAGCAGCCCCTTCGTCGGGGACAGGGGGCACACTGAAGCTTTCTTT
CASSPFVGDRGHTEAFF
>.|TRBV6-5|TRBJ2-5|TRBD2
TGTGCCAGCAGGGGACTAGATCAAGAGACCCAGTACTTC
CASRGLDQETQYF
>.|TRBV5-1|TRBJ2-1|.
TGCGCCAGCAGCTTGGGGCAGCTAGGGTGGGGGCATTACAATGAGCAGTTCTTC
CASSLGQLGWGHYNEQFF
>.|TRBV5-8|TRBJ2-1|.
TGTGCCAGCAGCTTGGCTAGCTCCTACAATGAGCAGTTCTTC
CASSLASSYNEQFF
>.|TRBV5-1|TRBJ2-6|.
TGCGCCACCGAGGCAGAGGGATCTGGGGCCAACGTCCTGACTTTC
CATEAEGSGANVLTF
>once|TRBV5-1|TRBJ1-5|.
TGCGCCAGCAGCCCGTCGACGGGGGAGCAGCCCCAGCATTTT
CASSPSTGEQPQHF
>.|TRBV7-2|TRBJ2-3|TRBD2
TGTGCCAGCAGCCTCCGCGGCGGGGGATACACAGATACGCAGTATTTT
CASSLRGGGYTDTQYF
>.|TRBV6-4|TRBJ1-2|.
TGTGCCAGCAGTGACCATAACTATGGCTACACCTTC
CASSDHNYGYTF
>few|TRBV7-9|TRBJ2-7|.
TGTGCCAGCAGCTCAGGGGCGTTCCGCGAGCAGTACTTC
CASSSGAFREQYF
>.|TRBV5-1|TRBJ2-4|.
TGCGCCAGCAGCTGGGGGCAGGGGCGAGGAAACATTCAGTACTTC
CASSWGQGRGNIQYF
>.|TRBV7-2|TRBJ2-6|.
TGTGCCAGCAGATCTGGGAGCTCTGGGGCCAACGTCCTGACTTTC
CASRSGSSGANVLTF
>.|TRBV5-1|TRBJ1-4|.
TGCGCCAGCAGCCCGTCGGGGGGCGCGAAGGAAAAACTGTTTTTT
CASSPSGGAKEKLFF